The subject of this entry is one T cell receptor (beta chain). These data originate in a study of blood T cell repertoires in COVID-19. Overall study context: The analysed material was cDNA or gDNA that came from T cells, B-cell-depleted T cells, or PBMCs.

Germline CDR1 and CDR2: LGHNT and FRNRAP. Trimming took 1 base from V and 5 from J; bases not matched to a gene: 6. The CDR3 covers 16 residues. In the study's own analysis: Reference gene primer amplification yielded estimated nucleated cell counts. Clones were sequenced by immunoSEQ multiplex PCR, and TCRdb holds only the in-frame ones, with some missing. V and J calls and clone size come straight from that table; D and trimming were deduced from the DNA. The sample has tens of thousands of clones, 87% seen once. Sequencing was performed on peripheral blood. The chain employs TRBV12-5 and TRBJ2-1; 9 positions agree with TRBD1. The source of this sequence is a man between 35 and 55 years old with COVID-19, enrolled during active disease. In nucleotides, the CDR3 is TGTGCTAGTGGTTTGGGGGGACAGGGCTTTGACAATGAGCAGTTCTTC. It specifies CASGLGGQGFDNEQFF.